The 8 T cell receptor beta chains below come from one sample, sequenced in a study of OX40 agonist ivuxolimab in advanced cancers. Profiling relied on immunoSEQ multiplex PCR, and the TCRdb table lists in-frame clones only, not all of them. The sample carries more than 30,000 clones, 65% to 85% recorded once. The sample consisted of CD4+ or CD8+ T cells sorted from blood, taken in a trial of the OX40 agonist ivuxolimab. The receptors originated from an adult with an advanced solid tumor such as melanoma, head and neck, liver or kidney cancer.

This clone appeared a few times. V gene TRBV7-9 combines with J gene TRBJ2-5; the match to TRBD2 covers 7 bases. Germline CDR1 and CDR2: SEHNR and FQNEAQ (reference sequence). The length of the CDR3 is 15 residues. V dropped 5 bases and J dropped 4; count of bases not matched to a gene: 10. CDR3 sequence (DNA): TGTGCCAGCAGCCAAGGGTGGGGGGGTCGAGAGACCCAGTACTTC. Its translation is CASSQGWGGRETQYF.

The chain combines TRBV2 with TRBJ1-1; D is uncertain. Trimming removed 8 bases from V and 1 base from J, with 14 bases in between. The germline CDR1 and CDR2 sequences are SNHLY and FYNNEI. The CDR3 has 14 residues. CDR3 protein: CASRYSISNTEAFF. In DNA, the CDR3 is TGTGCCAGCCGTTACAGCATTTCGAACACTGAAGCTTTCTTT. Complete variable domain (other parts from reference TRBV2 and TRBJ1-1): EPEVTQTPSHQVTQMGQEVILRCVPISNHLYFYWYRQILGQKVEFLVSFYNNEISEKSEIFDDQFSVERPDGSNFTLKIRSTKLEDSAMYFCASRYSISNTEAFFGQGTRLTVV.

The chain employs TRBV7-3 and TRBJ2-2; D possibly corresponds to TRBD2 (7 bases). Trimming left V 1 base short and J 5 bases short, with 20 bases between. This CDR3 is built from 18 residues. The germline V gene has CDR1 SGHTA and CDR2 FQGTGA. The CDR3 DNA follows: TGTGCCAGCAGCTTAAACCCAGGGGAGGGCTTGGTGACCGGGGAGCTGTTTTTT. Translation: CASSLNPGEGLVTGELFF.

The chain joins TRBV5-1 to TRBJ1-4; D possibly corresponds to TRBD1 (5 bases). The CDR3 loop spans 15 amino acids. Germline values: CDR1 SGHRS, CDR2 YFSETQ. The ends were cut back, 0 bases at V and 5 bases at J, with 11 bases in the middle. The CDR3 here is CASSLGFRANEKLFF. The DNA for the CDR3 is TGCGCCAGCAGCTTGGGGTTCAGGGCAAATGAAAAACTGTTTTTT.

The CDR3 bases are TGTGCCAGCAGCTCCACGAGGTCCTATGGCTACACCTTC. Translated, it gives CASSSTRSYGYTF. The gene calls are TRBV7-2 and TRBJ1-2; no reliable D call. Germline V gene data show CDR1 as SGHTA and CDR2 as FQGNSA. This CDR3 contains 13 residues. V was trimmed by 4 bases and J by 4 bases, leaving 10 bases between them.

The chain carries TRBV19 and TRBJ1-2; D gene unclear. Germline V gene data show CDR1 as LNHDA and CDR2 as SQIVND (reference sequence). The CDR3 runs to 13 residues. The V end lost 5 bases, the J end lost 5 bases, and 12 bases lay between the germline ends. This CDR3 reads CASSLRTEYGYTF. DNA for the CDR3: TGTGCCAGTAGTCTCCGGACGGAATATGGCTACACCTTC.

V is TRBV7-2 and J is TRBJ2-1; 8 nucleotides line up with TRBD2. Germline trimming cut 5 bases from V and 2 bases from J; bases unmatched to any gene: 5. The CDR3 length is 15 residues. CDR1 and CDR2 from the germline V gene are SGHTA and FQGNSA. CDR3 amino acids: CASSPSGGPYNEQFF. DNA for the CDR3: TGTGCCAGCAGCCCAAGCGGGGGCCCCTACAATGAGCAGTTCTTC.

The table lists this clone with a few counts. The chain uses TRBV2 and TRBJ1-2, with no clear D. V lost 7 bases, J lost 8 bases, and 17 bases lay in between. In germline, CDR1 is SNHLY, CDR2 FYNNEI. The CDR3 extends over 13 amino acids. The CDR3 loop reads CASMKTDFGGYTF. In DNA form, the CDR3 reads TGTGCCAGCATGAAGACCGACTTTGGGGGCTACACCTTC.